This T cell receptor (beta chain) was sequenced for a study of technical replicates of blood from a few donors. Germline CDR1 and CDR2: LNHDA and SQIVND (reference sequence). The CDR3 covers 16 residues. J lost 6 bases, V lost 8 bases, and 11 bases had no gene match. TCRdb's copy holds only in-frame clones and misses some; the assay was immunoSEQ multiplex PCR. The sample lists tens of thousands of clones; over 95% were seen once. The sequenced sample was T cells isolated from PBMCs. The sequence was collected from a human donor in good health. The V call is TRBV19, the J call TRBJ1-5; 12 bases map to TRBD1. The DNA for the CDR3 is TGTGCCAGTTTACCAAGGGGGACAGGGGGCTTTCAGCCCCAGCATTTT. Encoded protein: CASLPRGTGGFQPQHF.